Below, 14 T cell receptor beta chains from the same sample are listed, as sequenced in a study of CD8+CD57+ T cells in acquired aplastic anemia. It was genomic DNA that served as the template for profiling TCR beta VDJ and CDR3. TCRdb processed the reads anew with MiXCR; each CDR3 protein has one entry. This repertoire shows some 220,000 distinct CDR3 sequences, about 37% found once; its top ten account for around 1.1%. The specimen was sorted CD4+, CD8+, or CD8+CD57+ T cells (not recorded which) from PBMCs. Receptors originate from a human donor in good health, serving as a control.

V gene TRBV7-9 combines with J gene TRBJ2-1; 10 bases line up with TRBD1. Unmatched junction bases numbered 17, after V lost 1 base and J lost 8 bases. CDR1 is SEHNR, CDR2 FQNEAQ, per germline (reference sequence). The CDR3 spans 19 residues. As DNA, the CDR3 is TGTGCCAGCAGCTTAGTACCCCGGTTTGGACAGGGGGGTACGGATGAGCAGTTCTTC. Translated, it gives CASSLVPRFGQGGTDEQFF.

In this sample, this clonotype turned up a few times. This chain links TRBV12-3 or TRBV12-4 with TRBJ2-1; D gene unclear. There are 16 residues in the CDR3. Deletions cut 3 bases from V and 0 bases from J, with 12 bases between. The CDR3: CASSFGPRSSYNEQFF. DNA of the CDR3: TGTGCCAGCAGTTTCGGCCCACGGAGCTCCTACAATGAGCAGTTCTTC.

This clonotype came up many times. The genes are TRBV14 and TRBJ2-7; D might be TRBD1 (6 bases). Germline CDR1 and CDR2: SGHDN and FVKESK. This CDR3 is 18 amino acids long. Between the trimmed V and J ends, which lost 1 base and 0 bases, there was a span of 19 bases. CDR3 region: CASSQAQKPGAPSYEQYF. The CDR3 DNA sequence: TGTGCCAGCAGCCAAGCCCAGAAACCAGGGGCACCCTCCTACGAGCAGTACTTC. Variable domain in full (rest from reference TRBV14 and TRBJ2-7): EAGVTQFPSHSVIEKGQTVTLRCDPISGHDNLYWYRRVMGKEIKFLLHFVKESKQDESGMPNNRFLAERTGGTYSTLKVQPAELEDSGVYFCASSQAQKPGAPSYEQYFGPGTRLTVT.

A word on this clonotype: A much larger clone differs from this one at a single base, so this may be a read error. The V gene is TRBV7-6, the J gene TRBJ1-5, with D possibly matching TRBD1 (5 bases). Per the germline V gene, CDR1 is SGHVS and CDR2 is FNYEAQ. V was trimmed by 6 bases and J by 6 bases, leaving 15 bases between them. The length of the CDR3 is 14 residues. This CDR3 is CASSRQSAGQPQHF. The CDR3 DNA follows: TGTGCCAGCAGTCGACAGTCGGCGGGTCAGCCCCAGCATTTT.

The rearrangement links TRBV5-1 to TRBJ2-1; 9 nucleotides align to TRBD2. The germline gives CDR1 SGHRS, CDR2 YFSETQ. Germline trimming cut 4 bases from V and 0 bases from J; bases unmatched to any gene: 11. CDR3 size: 18 residues. The CDR3 DNA reads TGCGCCAGCAGCCCCCATACCCTAGCGGGGAGCTCCTACAATGAGCAGTTCTTC. This sequence encodes CASSPHTLAGSSYNEQFF.

At least ten counts were recorded for this clonotype. The chain couples TRBV19 to TRBJ2-5, with D possibly being TRBD1 or TRBD2 (5 bases each). The CDR3 sequence is 14 residues long. Trimming pared 1 base from V and 5 bases from J, leaving 11 bases between. CDR1 LNHDA and CDR2 SQIVND come from the germline V gene (reference sequence). The CDR3: CASSIVPGRETQYF. The CDR3 DNA reads TGTGCCAGTAGTATAGTTCCGGGGCGGGAGACCCAGTACTTC.

The DNA for the CDR3 is TGTGCCAGCAGCCCCAATGGCATTGAGACCCAGTACTTC. It encodes CASSPNGIETQYF. The chain carries TRBV11-3 and TRBJ2-5; no clear D. Trimming shortened V by 5 bases and J by 5 bases, and 12 bases separated the two germline ends. CDR3 size: 13 residues. CDR1 SGHNT and CDR2 YENEEA come from the germline V gene.

This chain links TRBV10-1 with TRBJ2-2, with D perhaps matching TRBD1 (6 bases). Looked up from germline, CDR1 is WNHNN and CDR2 is SYGVQD (reference sequence). V was pared by 6 bases and J by 7 bases, with 27 bases between. The CDR3 is 18 amino acids. The CDR3 DNA reads TGCGCCAGCAGCGGACAGCGAGCTAGCCCCTTGGGGGACGGGGAGCTGTTTTTT. As protein: CASSGQRASPLGDGELFF.

This clonotype was counted ten times or more. The chain is built from TRBV5-5 and TRBJ2-6; D not resolved. CDR1 SGHKS and CDR2 YYEKEE come from the germline V gene (reference sequence). This CDR3 comprises 15 residues. The ends were cut back, 5 bases at V and 4 bases at J, with 13 bases in the middle. The CDR3 bases are TGTGCCAGCAGTTCCTGGGCTACAGGGGCCAACGTCCTGACTTTC. It translates to CASSSWATGANVLTF.

This clonotype has only one observation. The chain joins TRBV7-3 to TRBJ2-7, with 8 nucleotides matching TRBD1. V was pared by 5 bases and J by 2 bases, with 8 bases of the junction left unmatched. The CDR3 sequence is 15 residues long. CDR1 is SGHTA and CDR2 is FQGTGA in the germline V gene. CDR3 sequence: CASSLTGTGPYEQYF. Written as DNA, the CDR3 is TGTGCCAGCAGCCTCACCGGGACAGGCCCCTACGAGCAGTACTTC.

The chain carries TRBV7-9 and TRBJ1-3, with D possibly TRBD1 on 6 matching bases. The CDR3 sequence is 14 residues long. Germline CDR1 and CDR2: SEHNR and FQNEAQ (reference sequence). V was trimmed by 5 bases and J by 5 bases, leaving 13 bases between them. CDR3 DNA: TGTGCCAGCAGCCCCCGGGACAAAAGAAACACCATATATTTT. It specifies CASSPRDKRNTIYF. Variable domain in full (rest from reference TRBV7-9 and TRBJ1-3): DTGVSQNPRHKITKRGQNVTFRCDPISEHNRLYWYRQTLGQGPEFLTYFQNEAQLEKSRLLSDRFSAERPKGSFSTLEIQRTEQGDSAMYLCASSPRDKRNTIYFGEGSWLTVV.

On this clonotype itself: Given a much more abundant clone one base away, this may be a read error. This chain links TRBV9 with TRBJ1-1; D unclear. Germline CDR1 SGDLS, CDR2 YYNGEE. This CDR3 has 13 amino acids. The V gene lost 1 base and the J gene lost 9 bases, with 13 bases spanning the gap. CDR3 DNA sequence: TGTGCCAGCAGCGTAACAGTCTCGGGTAAAGCTTTCTTT. Translated, it gives CASSVTVSGKAFF.

About this clonotype: A much larger clone differs from this one at a single base, so this may be a read error. V usage is TRBV5-5 and J usage is TRBJ2-3, with D perhaps given as TRBD1 or TRBD2 (6 bases each). This CDR3 spans 15 amino acids. Trimming removed 0 bases from V and 4 bases from J, with 12 bases in between. The germline V gene has CDR1 SGHKS and CDR2 YYEKEE (reference sequence). The CDR3 reads CASSLEGGNADTQYF. CDR3 DNA: TGTGCCAGCAGCTTGGAGGGGGGCAACGCAGATACGCAGTATTTT.

There are a few counts of this clonotype. This chain joins TRBV3-1 and TRBJ1-3; D is undetermined. The ends were cut back, 8 bases at V and 4 bases at J, with 9 bases in the middle. The CDR3 runs 12 residues. Germline V gives CDR1 LGHDT, CDR2 YNNKEL (reference sequence). CDR3 residues: CASFRWGNTIYF. CDR3 nucleotide sequence: TGTGCCAGCTTCAGGTGGGGAAACACCATATATTTT.